One sample yielded the 26 T cell receptor beta chains listed below, sequenced in a study of T cell repertoires in cytomegalovirus infection. TCRdb redid the calling of the reads with MiXCR, one entry per CDR3 protein. Seen here are some 300,000 distinct CDR3 sequences, 15% to 20% observed once, and the top ten hold about 11%. Source material: PBMCs. The receptors come from a human donor in good health (CMV status not recorded). Some clones in this sample may be carry-over from other donors' samples.

The chain links TRBV20-1 to TRBJ1-5; TRBD1 might be the D (5 bases). This CDR3 comprises 12 residues. Germline V CDR1 and CDR2: DFQATT, SNEGSKA (reference sequence). V dropped 6 bases and J dropped 6 bases, with 12 bases sitting between them. CDR3 sequence (DNA): TGCAGTGCGAGTTCAGGGCTTCAGCCCCAGCATTTT. It translates to CSASSGLQPQHF.

V and J are TRBV19 and TRBJ1-2, with D unclear. The CDR3 length is 14 residues. Per germline, CDR1 LNHDA and CDR2 SQIVND (reference sequence). V gave up 7 bases and J gave up 5 bases, with 17 bases separating them. This chain's CDR3 is CASTAPGELYGYTF. The CDR3 DNA reads as TGTGCCAGTACTGCCCCTGGGGAACTATATGGCTACACCTTC.

The J gene is TRBJ1-1, the V gene TRBV6-6, with D hard to call. Trimming stripped 2 bases from V and 0 bases from J, with 7 bases between. In germline, CDR1 is MNHNY, CDR2 SVGAGI (reference sequence). The CDR3 contains 14 residues. The CDR3 DNA is TGTGCCAGCAGTTACGGGCACATGAACACTGAAGCTTTCTTT. Translated, it gives CASSYGHMNTEAFF.

This clonotype came up a few times. This chain uses TRBV7-6 with TRBJ1-1; the match to TRBD1 covers 7 bases. V lost 8 bases, J lost 1 base, and 4 bases stayed unmatched. The CDR3 sequence is 13 residues long. Germline CDR1 SGHVS, CDR2 FNYEAQ. The DNA for the CDR3 is TGTGCCAGCTTGGGACAGTCGAACACTGAAGCTTTCTTT. Translated, it gives CASLGQSNTEAFF.

The chain carries TRBV4-1 and TRBJ1-6, with D unresolved. Trimming took off 2 bases at V and 5 bases at J, with 10 bases between the two ends. CDR1 and CDR2 from the germline V gene are MGHRA and YSYEKL. The CDR3 is 15 amino acids. The chain's CDR3 is CASSQMQDNNSPLHF. The CDR3 coding sequence is TGCGCCAGCAGCCAAATGCAGGATAATAATTCACCCCTCCACTTT.

The genes are TRBV25-1 and TRBJ1-5; 7 positions agree with TRBD1. CDR1 is MGHDK and CDR2 is SYGVNS in the germline V gene. The trim removed 3 bases at V and 5 bases at J, leaving 4 bases unmatched. This CDR3 has 14 amino acids. CDR3 nucleotides: TGTGCCAGCAGTGATACCAGGGGGGATCAGCCCCAGCATTTT. This sequence encodes CASSDTRGDQPQHF.

This chain connects TRBV6-2 or TRBV6-3 to TRBJ1-2; 7 nucleotides agree with TRBD1. This CDR3 is 14 amino acids long. CDR1 and CDR2 from the germline V gene are MNHEY and SVGEGT. Trimming removed 5 bases from V and 4 bases from J; junction bases left unmatched: 7. The CDR3 sequence is CASSRLGTVYGYTF. In nucleotides, the CDR3 is TGTGCCAGCAGTAGACTCGGGACAGTCTATGGCTACACCTTC.

This clonotype was counted between two and nine times. V gene TRBV19 combines with J gene TRBJ2-3; D remains ambiguous. This CDR3 is built from 17 residues. Trimming shortened V by 2 bases and J by 2 bases, and 17 bases separated the two germline ends. Per the germline V gene, CDR1 is LNHDA and CDR2 is SQIVND (reference sequence). The CDR3 loop reads CASSIRGRFSPTDTQYF. CDR3 nucleotides: TGTGCCAGTAGTATAAGAGGCAGGTTCTCACCCACAGATACGCAGTATTTT.

The chain carries TRBV7-2 and TRBJ1-5, with TRBD1 matching over 10 bases. This CDR3 contains 15 residues. CDR1 and CDR2 from the germline V gene are SGHTA and FQGNSA. The ends lost 0 bases at V and 6 bases at J; junction bases unmatched: 2. CDR3 in DNA: TGTGCCAGCAGCTTAGCGGGGACAGGGGTTCAGCCCCAGCATTTT. Its protein product is CASSLAGTGVQPQHF.

This chain connects TRBV28 to TRBJ2-5; D remains ambiguous. The germline V gene has CDR1 MDHEN and CDR2 SYDVKM. Trimming cost V 6 bases and J 5 bases, with 13 bases left between them. There are 13 residues in the CDR3. The CDR3 nucleotides read TGTGCCAGCAGGAGAGCTGGGCTGGAGACCCAGTACTTC. Translation: CASRRAGLETQYF.

This clonotype was seen a handful of times. V is TRBV28 and J is TRBJ2-7, with 8 bases lining up with TRBD1. Unmatched junction bases numbered 15, after V lost 4 bases and J lost 7 bases. The V gene's germline CDR1 is MDHEN and CDR2 SYDVKM. CDR3 length equals 16 residues. This chain's CDR3 is CASSSNRDRILGEQYF. DNA for the CDR3: TGTGCCAGCAGTTCGAACCGGGACAGGATTTTGGGAGAGCAGTACTTC.

The sample holds a few counts of this clonotype. The chain joins TRBV25-1 to TRBJ2-2, with unresolved D. Germline V gene data show CDR1 as MGHDK and CDR2 as SYGVNS. The V end lost 7 bases, the J end lost 2 bases, and 8 bases lay between the germline ends. The CDR3 length is 13 residues. CDR3 in DNA: TGTGCCAGCACCCAGGCAAACACCGGGGAGCTGTTTTTT. Its translation: CASTQANTGELFF.

The chain uses TRBV5-6 and TRBJ2-7; either TRBD1 or TRBD2 may fit D (5 bases each). The CDR3 has 15 amino acids. CDR1 is SGHDT, CDR2 YYEEEE, per germline. Trimming cost V 1 base and J 0 bases, with 11 bases left between them. Here the CDR3 reads CASSLTGLSSYEQYF. For the CDR3, the DNA is TGTGCCAGCAGCTTGACAGGACTCAGCTCCTACGAGCAGTACTTC.

There are many counts of this clonotype. The chain recombines TRBV2 with TRBJ2-2; 14 bases align to TRBD2. This CDR3 contains 16 residues. The germline CDR1 and CDR2 sequences are SNHLY and FYNNEI. After removal of 7 bases from V and 7 bases from J, the junction contained 8 bases not matched to a gene. Here the CDR3 reads CASKRRLAGGIGELFF. CDR3 nucleotide sequence: TGTGCCAGCAAACGGCGACTAGCGGGGGGGATCGGGGAGCTGTTTTTT.

This clonotype has more than one count but fewer than ten. V gene TRBV27 combines with J gene TRBJ1-3; TRBD1 matches 7 bases. Per germline, CDR1 MNHEY and CDR2 SMNVEV (reference sequence). The junction had 5 bases not matched to a gene; V was cut back by 0 bases and J by 0 bases. CDR3 length: 17 residues. The DNA for the CDR3 is TGTGCCAGCAGTTTATCGTCCCGGACAGGCTCTGGAAACACCATATATTTT. Translated: CASSLSSRTGSGNTIYF.

The CDR3 here is CASSESTGLTPQHF. In nucleotides, the CDR3 is TGTGCCAGCAGTGAATCGACAGGCCTAACGCCCCAGCATTTT. The chain carries TRBV2 and TRBJ1-5, with D perhaps matching TRBD1 (6 bases). Germline V lookup: CDR1 SNHLY, CDR2 FYNNEI. Trimming pared 2 bases from V and 9 bases from J, leaving 14 bases between. The CDR3 runs 14 residues. The full variable domain, in which reference TRBV2 and TRBJ1-5 provide the parts outside the CDR3, is EPEVTQTPSHQVTQMGQEVILRCVPISNHLYFYWYRQILGQKVEFLVSFYNNEISEKSEIFDDQFSVERPDGSNFTLKIRSTKLEDSAMYFCASSESTGLTPQHFGDGTRLSIL.

There are a few counts of this clonotype. This sequence joins TRBV5-4 and TRBJ1-2, with TRBD1 identical over 8 bases. Losses at the gene ends were 1 base for V and 9 bases for J; bases not matched to a gene: 8. Germline V lookup: CDR1 SGHNT, CDR2 YYREEE (reference sequence). CDR3 length equals 14 residues. The CDR3 sequence: CASSLTGGRSSYTF. The CDR3 nucleotides read TGTGCCAGCAGCTTGACAGGGGGTCGTTCGAGCTACACCTTC.

This clonotype has a handful of counts. The chain joins TRBV6-2 or TRBV6-3 to TRBJ2-3; D unclear. The CDR3 is 20 amino acids. CDR1 is MNHEY, CDR2 SVGEGT, per germline. Trimming removed 2 bases at V and 2 bases at J, with 26 bases between. Here the CDR3 reads CASSYRLLVGTSLLTDTQYF. The CDR3 nucleotides read TGTGCCAGCAGTTACAGGCTTTTAGTGGGAACGTCGCTCCTCACAGATACGCAGTATTTT.

This clonotype has more than one count but fewer than ten. V usage is TRBV7-8 and J usage is TRBJ1-2, with D unclear. This CDR3 region has 18 residues. Germline assignment: CDR1 SGHVS and CDR2 FQNEAQ. Trimming took off 1 base at V and 2 bases at J, with 20 bases between the two ends. The CDR3 bases are TGTGCCAGCAGCTTAGTTAGCTCCCGGGGTGGTGCAAACTATGGCTACACCTTC. This encodes CASSLVSSRGGANYGYTF.

A few counts support this clonotype. The V gene is TRBV4-2, the J gene TRBJ2-7; D possibly uses TRBD1 or TRBD2 (5 bases each). The V and J ends lost 0 bases and 2 bases respectively, with 20 bases between them. Germline loops: CDR1 LGHNA, CDR2 YNFKEQ. The CDR3 extends over 18 amino acids. The CDR3 coding sequence is TGTGCCAGCAGCCAAGATTTTACAGGCCCGAGGGGTACCTACGAGCAGTACTTC. This gives the protein CASSQDFTGPRGTYEQYF.

This clonotype was counted a single time. A clone one base away is much larger, so this may be a read error. The chain recombines TRBV7-2 with TRBJ1-1; D ambiguous. Germline lookup yields CDR1 SGHTA and CDR2 FQGNSA. The CDR3 length is 11 residues. The CDR3 nucleotides are TGTGCCAGCAGCTTAGTACGGGAAGCTTCCTTT. Translating gives CASSLVREASF.

This clonotype was counted a few times. This chain uses TRBV29-1 with TRBJ2-1, with 8 bases identical to TRBD1. This CDR3 comprises 12 residues. The germline V gene encodes CDR1 SQVTM and CDR2 ANQGSEA. J lost 7 bases, V lost 7 bases, and 6 bases had no gene match. CDR3 coding DNA: TGCAGCGCCGCGAGGACAGGGAATGAGCAGTTCTTC. Protein sequence: CSAARTGNEQFF.

This clonotype has more than one count but fewer than ten. The chain has TRBV6-5 and TRBJ1-1; tentatively, D is TRBD1 (5 bases). Trimming removed 8 bases at V and 6 bases at J, with 16 bases between. Germline V gene lookup returns CDR1 MNHEY and CDR2 SVGAGI. This CDR3 region has 13 residues. The DNA for the CDR3 is TGTGCCAGCCGCCGGGGCCCAGACCCTGAAGCTTTCTTT. Translation: CASRRGPDPEAFF.

This clonotype was recorded many times. The chain combines TRBV20-1 with TRBJ2-3, with 9 positions matching TRBD2. Germline values: CDR1 DFQATT, CDR2 SNEGSKA (reference sequence). The CDR3 contains 18 residues. Trimming at V came to 5 bases and at J to 6 bases, leaving 21 bases not matched to a gene. The CDR3 reads CSAYSSFLGAGGDDTQYF. CDR3 DNA sequence: TGCAGTGCTTATTCGTCTTTTCTCGGGGCGGGGGGGGATGATACGCAGTATTTT.

The CDR3 DNA is TGCGCCAGCAGCAAGCGGGGGGACCTCACAGATACGCAGTATTTT. Residues: CASSKRGDLTDTQYF. The V and J genes are TRBV5-1 and TRBJ2-3, with 9 bases aligning to TRBD2. J lost 2 bases, V lost 4 bases, and 5 bases had no gene match. The germline V gene has CDR1 SGHRS and CDR2 YFSETQ. The CDR3 is 15 amino acids.

A few counts support this clonotype. The chain is built from TRBV20-1 and TRBJ2-5; 8 positions match TRBD2. Germline-derived CDR1 and CDR2 are DFQATT and SNEGSKA (reference sequence). V gave up 6 bases and J gave up 2 bases; unmatched junction bases: 8. This CDR3 contains 14 residues. The CDR3 loop reads CSAPTGTSQETQYF. The CDR3 nucleotides are TGCAGTGCCCCTACCGGGACTAGTCAAGAGACCCAGTACTTC.